The 25 T cell receptor beta chains below all came from one sample that was sequenced in a study of cytomegalovirus exposure and HLA in healthy donors. The PCR used 60 Vbeta and 13 Jbeta primers. Using immunoSEQ multiplex PCR, the repertoire was profiled, and TCRdb retains in-frame clones only, with some absent. Among around 67,000 clones listed, 65% to 70% were seen once. Sample: PBMCs. The source of these receptors is a woman in her 30s in good health and CMV-seronegative.

The rearrangement joins TRBV30 to TRBJ2-3; 10 bases align to TRBD2. This CDR3 has 14 amino acids. Germline CDR1 GTSNPN, CDR2 SVGIG (reference sequence). V lost 3 bases, J lost 2 bases, and 2 bases stayed unmatched. The chain's CDR3 is CAWSLAGDTDTQYF. The CDR3 DNA reads as TGTGCCTGGAGCCTAGCGGGGGACACAGATACGCAGTATTTT. The full variable domain, with the rest looked up from reference TRBV30 and TRBJ2-3, is SQTIHQWPATLVQPVGSPLSLECTVEGTSNPNLYWYRQAAGRGLQLLFYSVGIGQISSEVPQNLSASRPQDRQFILSSKKLLLSDSGFYLCAWSLAGDTDTQYFGPGTRLTVL.

The chain combines TRBV11-3 with TRBJ2-1, with D perhaps TRBD1 (5 bases). The V gene's germline CDR1 is SGHNT and CDR2 YENEEA. CDR3 length: 15 residues. The V end lost 6 bases, the J end lost 7 bases, and 19 bases lay between the germline ends. The CDR3 region is CASSYQYSRANEQFF. The CDR3 nucleotides are TGTGCCAGCAGTTACCAGTATTCCAGGGCGAATGAGCAGTTCTTC.

V gene TRBV18 combines with J gene TRBJ2-3; D perhaps matches TRBD1 (6 bases). The CDR3 has 14 residues. Germline CDR1 reads KGHSH; CDR2 reads LQKENI. Trimming left V 6 bases short and J 0 bases short, with 10 bases between. The CDR3 loop is CASSSGVSTDTQYF. CDR3 DNA sequence: TGTGCCAGCTCGTCAGGGGTTAGCACAGATACGCAGTATTTT. The complete variable domain, with remaining parts taken from reference TRBV18 and TRBJ2-3, reads NAGVMQNPRHLVRRRGQEARLRCSPMKGHSHVYWYRQLPEEGLKFMVYLQKENIIDESGMPKERFSAEFPKEGPSILRIQQVVRGDSAAYFCASSSGVSTDTQYFGPGTRLTVL.

The chain combines TRBV19 with TRBJ2-5; 10 positions match TRBD1. The ends lost 5 bases at V and 0 bases at J; junction bases unmatched: 6. CDR1 is LNHDA, CDR2 SQIVND, per germline (reference sequence). The CDR3 totals 16 residues. CDR3 nucleotide sequence: TGTGCCAGTAGTTTAGGACAGGGGGACTACCAAGAGACCCAGTACTTC. Its translation is CASSLGQGDYQETQYF. Complete variable domain (other parts from reference TRBV19 and TRBJ2-5): DGGITQSPKYLFRKEGQNVTLSCEQNLNHDAMYWYRQDPGQGLRLIYYSQIVNDFQKGDIAEGYSVSREKKESFPLTVTSAQKNPTAFYLCASSLGQGDYQETQYFGPGTRLLVL.

The chain employs TRBV7-8 and TRBJ2-5, with D perhaps matching TRBD1 (6 bases). The V end lost 3 bases, the J end lost 5 bases, and 19 bases lay between the germline ends. CDR1 and CDR2 from the germline V gene are SGHVS and FQNEAQ. This CDR3 contains 16 residues. The CDR3 is CASSLGRAGEGETQYF. DNA for the CDR3: TGTGCCAGCAGCTTGGGTCGAGCAGGGGAAGGGGAGACCCAGTACTTC.

This chain links TRBV28 with TRBJ2-5, with D possibly TRBD1 on 5 matching bases. V was clipped by 3 bases and J by 1 base, with 15 bases between them. There are 16 residues in the CDR3. Germline V gene data show CDR1 as MDHEN and CDR2 as SYDVKM. The CDR3 coding sequence is TGTGCCAGCAGTTTCCGCGGCGCCAGGGCCCAAGAGACCCAGTACTTC. Its translation: CASSFRGARAQETQYF. The variable domain in full, with the rest retrieved from reference TRBV28 and TRBJ2-5, is DVKVTQSSRYLVKRTGEKVFLECVQDMDHENMFWYRQDPGLGLRLIYFSYDVKMKEKGDIPEGYSVSREKKERFSLILESASTNQTSMYLCASSFRGARAQETQYFGPGTRLLVL.

The rearrangement joins TRBV5-8 to TRBJ1-2; TRBD1 matches at 7 bases. This CDR3 has 15 residues. The ends lost 4 bases at V and 1 base at J; junction bases unmatched: 7. Germline V gene sequence: CDR1 SGHTS, CDR2 YDEGEE. Here the CDR3 reads CASSRGQWVNYGYTF. Written as DNA, the CDR3 is TGTGCCAGCAGCAGGGGACAGTGGGTTAACTATGGCTACACCTTC.

This chain joins TRBV28 and TRBJ1-5, with TRBD1 matching 7 bases. CDR3 length: 16 amino acids. The junction had 3 bases not matched to a gene; V was cut back by 1 base and J by 0 bases. Per germline, CDR1 MDHEN and CDR2 SYDVKM. CDR3 sequence: CASSLSGTDSNQPQHF. CDR3 bases: TGTGCCAGCAGTTTATCCGGGACAGATAGCAATCAGCCCCAGCATTTT. The whole variable domain, filled in from reference TRBV28 and TRBJ1-5, reads DVKVTQSSRYLVKRTGEKVFLECVQDMDHENMFWYRQDPGLGLRLIYFSYDVKMKEKGDIPEGYSVSREKKERFSLILESASTNQTSMYLCASSLSGTDSNQPQHFGDGTRLSIL.

The chain couples TRBV28 to TRBJ1-2; 8 bases line up with TRBD1. CDR3 size: 15 residues. Losses at the gene ends were 4 bases for V and 2 bases for J; bases not matched to a gene: 6. Germline loops: CDR1 MDHEN, CDR2 SYDVKM. The CDR3 spells CASSYLQGENYGYTF. As DNA, the CDR3 is TGTGCCAGCAGTTACCTACAGGGGGAAAACTATGGCTACACCTTC.

This clone was found many times. V gene TRBV15 combines with J gene TRBJ1-2; 10 nucleotides agree with TRBD1. This CDR3 has 16 amino acids. CDR1 is LNHNV and CDR2 is YYDKDF in the germline V gene (reference sequence). V was pared by 1 base and J by 8 bases, with 10 bases of the junction left unmatched. The CDR3 DNA reads as TGTGCCACCAGCAGAGGAACGACAGGGGGCTGGTACGGCTACACCTTC. Protein product: CATSRGTTGGWYGYTF.

This clone was recorded a few times. The chain couples TRBV4-1 to TRBJ1-1; D unresolved. This CDR3 spans 14 amino acids. The V end was cut by 2 bases, the J end by 1 base, with 8 bases between. Germline-derived CDR1 and CDR2 are MGHRA and YSYEKL. This chain's CDR3 is CASSQPTRNTEAFF. For the CDR3, the DNA is TGCGCCAGCAGCCAACCCACGCGGAACACTGAAGCTTTCTTT.

The chain carries TRBV9 and TRBJ1-5; 7 bases agree with TRBD1. There are 14 residues in the CDR3. V dropped 0 bases and J dropped 5; count of bases not matched to a gene: 2. Per germline, CDR1 SGDLS and CDR2 YYNGEE. CDR3 in DNA: TGTGCCAGCAGCGTAGGGGACAGAGATCAGCCCCAGCATTTT. This sequence encodes CASSVGDRDQPQHF.

This clone turned up a few times. This chain connects TRBV6-1 to TRBJ1-2; 7 bases line up with TRBD1. V was clipped by 6 bases and J by 5 bases; unmatched bases: 6. The V gene's germline CDR1 is MNHNS and CDR2 SASEGT. There are 13 residues in the CDR3. CDR3 protein: CASSPGQSYGYTF. In nucleotides, the CDR3 is TGTGCCAGCAGCCCGGGACAGAGTTATGGCTACACCTTC.

The V and J genes are TRBV5-4 and TRBJ1-6, with a weak D call TRBD1 (6 bases). Germline V gene data show CDR1 as SGHNT and CDR2 as YYREEE (reference sequence). The V gene lost 0 bases and the J gene lost 8 bases, with 12 bases spanning the gap. The CDR3 spans 15 residues. CDR3 in amino acids: CASSLGLQGYSPLHF. CDR3 in DNA: TGTGCCAGCAGCTTGGGTCTACAGGGCTATTCACCCCTCCACTTT. Supplemented by reference TRBV5-4 and TRBJ1-6, the full variable domain reads ETGVTQSPTHLIKTRGQQVTLRCSSQSGHNTVSWYQQALGQGPQFIFQYYREEENGRGNFPPRFSGLQFPNYSSELNVNALELDDSALYLCASSLGLQGYSPLHFGNGTRLTVT.

A single count supports this clone. This chain uses TRBV5-1 with TRBJ2-1, with a weak D call TRBD1 (6 bases). Trimming removed 1 base from V and 7 bases from J, with 15 bases in between. The CDR3 totals 15 residues. Germline V gene lookup returns CDR1 SGHRS and CDR2 YFSETQ. CDR3 region: CASSLIPGDGNEQFF. The DNA for the CDR3 is TGCGCCAGCAGCTTGATCCCAGGGGATGGGAATGAGCAGTTCTTC.

This clone was counted only a few times. This chain uses TRBV19 with TRBJ1-1; D is unresolved. In germline, CDR1 is LNHDA, CDR2 SQIVND (reference sequence). The V end was cut by 5 bases, the J end by 1 base, with 17 bases between. This CDR3 comprises 16 residues. As DNA, the CDR3 is TGTGCCAGTAGTGCTCTCCTTGGGCAGCAGAACACTGAAGCTTTCTTT. Residues: CASSALLGQQNTEAFF.

The CDR3 region is CASSLQGNSYEQYF. Here the CDR3 DNA reads TGTGCCAGCAGCCTCCAGGGCAACTCCTACGAGCAGTACTTC. The chain joins TRBV11-2 to TRBJ2-7; perhaps TRBD1 as D (5 bases). The CDR3 runs 14 residues. Germline V gene data show CDR1 as SGHAT and CDR2 as FQNNGV. The V end lost 5 bases, the J end lost 0 bases, and 11 bases lay between the germline ends.

This clone showed up just once. The CDR3 sequence is CASSSLGETGELFF. Written as DNA, the CDR3 is TGTGCCAGCAGTTCATTGGGAGAGACCGGGGAGCTGTTTTTT. The V call is TRBV6-5, the J call TRBJ2-2, with D possibly being TRBD2 (5 bases). Germline CDR1 is MNHEY and CDR2 is SVGAGI. Trimming cost V 4 bases and J 5 bases, with 11 bases left between them. The CDR3 is 14 amino acids.

DNA of the CDR3: TGTGCCATCAGTGAGCCCCCCGGACAGGGCACTGAAGCTTTCTTT. Translation: CAISEPPGQGTEAFF. The V call is TRBV10-3, the J call TRBJ1-1; 8 bases fit TRBD1. The CDR3 runs to 15 residues. CDR1 ENHRY and CDR2 SYGVKD come from the germline V gene. V lost 2 bases, J lost 4 bases, and 6 bases stayed unmatched.

The chain is built from TRBV5-1 and TRBJ1-3, with 9 bases that match TRBD1. The CDR3 contains 16 residues. Trimming removed 4 bases from V and 9 bases from J; junction bases left unmatched: 14. Germline V lookup: CDR1 SGHRS, CDR2 YFSETQ. In DNA form, the CDR3 reads TGCGCCAGCAGCCCACACGAACCTTGGACAGGGGCCACCATATATTTT. This gives the protein CASSPHEPWTGATIYF.

This clone was seen more than once but under ten times. This rearrangement joins TRBV7-6 to TRBJ1-1, with 7 bases aligning to TRBD1. V shed 6 bases and J 4 bases; nucleotides not matched to a gene: 2. The CDR3 totals 12 residues. Germline V lookup: CDR1 SGHVS, CDR2 FNYEAQ. The CDR3 protein is CASRTGTTEAFF. As DNA, the CDR3 is TGTGCCAGCAGGACAGGGACCACTGAAGCTTTCTTT.

This clone has just a few counts. The gene calls are TRBV30 and TRBJ1-1; D is perhaps TRBD1 (5 bases). This CDR3 contains 13 residues. Germline V gene data show CDR1 as GTSNPN and CDR2 as SVGIG (reference sequence). Trimming shortened V by 4 bases and J by 3 bases, and 12 bases separated the two germline ends. CDR3 coding DNA: TGTGCCTGGACCAGGAGACAGCACACTGAAGCTTTCTTT. This sequence encodes CAWTRRQHTEAFF.

CDR3 nucleotide sequence: TGTGCCAGCAGTTACCTAGCGGGGGGGCAAGAGACCCAGTACTTC. Its protein is CASSYLAGGQETQYF. The rearrangement uses TRBV6-6 and TRBJ2-5, with TRBD2 identical over 12 bases. The CDR3 covers 15 residues. CDR1 and CDR2 from the germline V gene are MNHNY and SVGAGI (reference sequence). The junction had 0 bases not matched to a gene; V was cut back by 2 bases and J by 2 bases.

The V call is TRBV10-3, the J call TRBJ2-2; D is uncertain. The V gene lost 0 bases and the J gene lost 4 bases, with 12 bases spanning the gap. Germline V lookup: CDR1 ENHRY, CDR2 SYGVKD. The CDR3 is made up of 16 amino acids. The CDR3 nucleotides read TGTGCCATCAGTGAGTCCAGTGGAGTCATCACCGGGGAGCTGTTTTTT. This sequence encodes CAISESSGVITGELFF.

This clone was detected only a few times. This chain uses TRBV9 with TRBJ1-6; 7 bases line up with TRBD1. Germline CDR1 is SGDLS and CDR2 is YYNGEE. This CDR3 contains 14 residues. V lost 5 bases and J lost 9; bases outside the gene matches: 8. The CDR3 sequence is CASRPRQGGSPLHF. CDR3 coding DNA: TGTGCCAGCAGACCTAGACAGGGCGGTTCACCCCTCCACTTT.